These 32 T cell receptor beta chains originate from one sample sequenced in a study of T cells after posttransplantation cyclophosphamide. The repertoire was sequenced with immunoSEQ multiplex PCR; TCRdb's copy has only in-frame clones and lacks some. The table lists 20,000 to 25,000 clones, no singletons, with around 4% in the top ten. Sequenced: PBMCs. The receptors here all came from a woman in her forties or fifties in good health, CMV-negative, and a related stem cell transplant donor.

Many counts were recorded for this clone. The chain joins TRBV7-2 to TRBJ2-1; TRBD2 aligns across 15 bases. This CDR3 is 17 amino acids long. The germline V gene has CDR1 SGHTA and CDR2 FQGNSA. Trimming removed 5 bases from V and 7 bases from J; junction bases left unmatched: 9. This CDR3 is CASSHHGTSGGLNEQFF. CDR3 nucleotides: TGTGCCAGCAGCCACCATGGGACTAGCGGGGGGTTAAATGAGCAGTTCTTC.

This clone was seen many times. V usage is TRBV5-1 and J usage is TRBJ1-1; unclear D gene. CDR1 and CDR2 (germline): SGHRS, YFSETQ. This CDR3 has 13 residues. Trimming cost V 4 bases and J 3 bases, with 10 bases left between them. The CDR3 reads CASSTHLHTEAFF. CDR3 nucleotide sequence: TGCGCCAGCAGCACCCACTTACACACTGAAGCTTTCTTT.

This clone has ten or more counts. The CDR3 bases are TGTGCCAGCAGTTCTAAATTAGAGACCCAGTACTTC. Residues: CASSSKLETQYF. The rearrangement uses TRBV28 and TRBJ2-5; D call uncertain. The CDR3 extends over 12 amino acids. Trimming removed 4 bases at V and 4 bases at J, with 7 bases between. In germline, CDR1 is MDHEN, CDR2 SYDVKM.

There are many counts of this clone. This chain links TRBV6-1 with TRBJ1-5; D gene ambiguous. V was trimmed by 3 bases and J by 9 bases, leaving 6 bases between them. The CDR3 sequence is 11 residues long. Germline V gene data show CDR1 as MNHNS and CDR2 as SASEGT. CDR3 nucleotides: TGTGCCAGCAGTGAGGGCAGGCCCCAGCATTTT. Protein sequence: CASSEGRPQHF.

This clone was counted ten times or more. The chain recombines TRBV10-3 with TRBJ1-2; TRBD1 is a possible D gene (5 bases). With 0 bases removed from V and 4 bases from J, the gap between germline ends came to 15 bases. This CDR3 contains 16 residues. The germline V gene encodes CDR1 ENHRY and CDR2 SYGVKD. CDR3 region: CAISESGGLTSYGYTF. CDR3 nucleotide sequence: TGTGCCATCAGTGAGTCGGGGGGTCTGACTAGCTATGGCTACACCTTC.

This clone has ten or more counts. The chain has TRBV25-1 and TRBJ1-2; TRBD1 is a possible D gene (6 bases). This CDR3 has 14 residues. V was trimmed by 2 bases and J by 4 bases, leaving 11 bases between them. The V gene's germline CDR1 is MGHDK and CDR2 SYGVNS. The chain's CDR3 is CASSEGQGPYGYTF. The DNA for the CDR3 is TGTGCCAGCAGTGAAGGGCAGGGGCCCTATGGCTACACCTTC.

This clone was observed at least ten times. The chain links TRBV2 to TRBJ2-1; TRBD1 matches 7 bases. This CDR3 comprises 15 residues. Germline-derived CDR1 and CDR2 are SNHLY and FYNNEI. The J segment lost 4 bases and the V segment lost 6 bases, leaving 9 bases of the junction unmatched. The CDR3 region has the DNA TGTGCCAGCAGCCCACTGACAGGGTCGTACAATGAGCAGTTCTTC. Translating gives CASSPLTGSYNEQFF.

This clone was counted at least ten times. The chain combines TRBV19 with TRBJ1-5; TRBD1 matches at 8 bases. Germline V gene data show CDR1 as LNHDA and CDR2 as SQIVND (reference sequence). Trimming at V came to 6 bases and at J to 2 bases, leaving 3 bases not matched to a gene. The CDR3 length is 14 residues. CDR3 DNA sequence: TGTGCCAGTAGACAGACAGGGGGCAATCAGCCCCAGCATTTT. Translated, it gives CASRQTGGNQPQHF.

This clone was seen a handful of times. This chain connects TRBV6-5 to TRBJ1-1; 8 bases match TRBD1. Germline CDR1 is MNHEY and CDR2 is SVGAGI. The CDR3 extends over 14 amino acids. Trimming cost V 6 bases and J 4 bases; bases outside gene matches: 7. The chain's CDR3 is CASRSTGEGTEAFF. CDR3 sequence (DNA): TGTGCCAGCAGATCGACAGGGGAGGGCACTGAAGCTTTCTTT.

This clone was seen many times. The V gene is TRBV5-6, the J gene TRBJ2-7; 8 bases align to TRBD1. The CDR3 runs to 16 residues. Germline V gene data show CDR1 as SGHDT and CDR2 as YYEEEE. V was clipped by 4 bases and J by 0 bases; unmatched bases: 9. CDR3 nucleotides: TGTGCCAGCAGCCGGACAGGGTGGCCCTCCTCCTACGAGCAGTACTTC. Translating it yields CASSRTGWPSSYEQYF.

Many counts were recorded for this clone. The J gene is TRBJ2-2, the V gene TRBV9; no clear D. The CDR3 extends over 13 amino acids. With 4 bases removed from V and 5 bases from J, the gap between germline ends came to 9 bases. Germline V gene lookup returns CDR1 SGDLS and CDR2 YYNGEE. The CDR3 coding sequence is TGTGCCAGCAGCCCGCGGTGGACCGGGGAGCTGTTTTTT. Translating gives CASSPRWTGELFF. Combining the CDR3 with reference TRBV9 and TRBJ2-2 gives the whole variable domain DSGVTQTPKHLITATGQRVTLRCSPRSGDLSVYWYQQSLDQGLQFLIQYYNGEERAKGNILERFSAQQFPDLHSELNLSSLELGDSALYFCASSPRWTGELFFGEGSRLTVL.

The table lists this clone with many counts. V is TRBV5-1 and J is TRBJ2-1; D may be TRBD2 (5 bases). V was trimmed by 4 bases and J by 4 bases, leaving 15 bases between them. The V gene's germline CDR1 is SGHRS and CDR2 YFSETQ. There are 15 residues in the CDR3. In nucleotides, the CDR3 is TGCGCCAGCAGCCACGGGATTCGAGATTACAATGAGCAGTTCTTC. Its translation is CASSHGIRDYNEQFF.

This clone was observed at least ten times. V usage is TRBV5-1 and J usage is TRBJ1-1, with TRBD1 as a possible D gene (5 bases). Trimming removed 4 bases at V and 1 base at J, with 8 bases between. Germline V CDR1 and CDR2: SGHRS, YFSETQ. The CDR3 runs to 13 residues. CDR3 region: CASSQGQNTEAFF. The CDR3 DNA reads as TGCGCCAGCAGCCAAGGACAGAACACTGAAGCTTTCTTT.

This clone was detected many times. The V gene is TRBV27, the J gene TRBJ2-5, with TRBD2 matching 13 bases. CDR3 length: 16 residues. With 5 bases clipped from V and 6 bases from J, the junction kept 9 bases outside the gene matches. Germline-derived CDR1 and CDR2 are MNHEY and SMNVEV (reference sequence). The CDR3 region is CASSTWTSGSIQTQYF. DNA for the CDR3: TGTGCCAGCAGTACTTGGACTAGCGGGAGTATACAGACCCAGTACTTC.

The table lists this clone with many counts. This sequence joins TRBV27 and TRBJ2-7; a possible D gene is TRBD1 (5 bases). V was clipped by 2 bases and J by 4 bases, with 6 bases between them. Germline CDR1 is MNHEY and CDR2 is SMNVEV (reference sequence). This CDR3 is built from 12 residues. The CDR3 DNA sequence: TGTGCCAGCAGTTTAAGGGGTTACGAGCAGTACTTC. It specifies CASSLRGYEQYF.

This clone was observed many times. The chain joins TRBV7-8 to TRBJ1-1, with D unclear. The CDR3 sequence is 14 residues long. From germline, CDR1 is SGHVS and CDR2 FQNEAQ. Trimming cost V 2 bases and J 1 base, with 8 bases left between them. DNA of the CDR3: TGTGCCAGCAGCTTAATGACGGGGAACACTGAAGCTTTCTTT. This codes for CASSLMTGNTEAFF.

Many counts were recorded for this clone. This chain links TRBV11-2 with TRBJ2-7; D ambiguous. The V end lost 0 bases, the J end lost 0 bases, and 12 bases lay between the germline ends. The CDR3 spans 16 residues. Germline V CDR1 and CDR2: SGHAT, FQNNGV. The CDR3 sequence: CASSLDDRQTSYEQYF. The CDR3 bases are TGTGCCAGCAGCTTAGATGATCGACAAACCTCCTACGAGCAGTACTTC.

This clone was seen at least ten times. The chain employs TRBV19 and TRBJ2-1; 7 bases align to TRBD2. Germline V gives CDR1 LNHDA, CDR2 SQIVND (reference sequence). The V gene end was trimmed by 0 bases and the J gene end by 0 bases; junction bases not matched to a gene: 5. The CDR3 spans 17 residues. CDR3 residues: CASSIDRGGVSYNEQFF. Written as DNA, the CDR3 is TGTGCCAGTAGTATAGATCGGGGAGGGGTCTCCTACAATGAGCAGTTCTTC. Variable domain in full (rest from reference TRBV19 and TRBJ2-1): DGGITQSPKYLFRKEGQNVTLSCEQNLNHDAMYWYRQDPGQGLRLIYYSQIVNDFQKGDIAEGYSVSREKKESFPLTVTSAQKNPTAFYLCASSIDRGGVSYNEQFFGPGTRLTVL.

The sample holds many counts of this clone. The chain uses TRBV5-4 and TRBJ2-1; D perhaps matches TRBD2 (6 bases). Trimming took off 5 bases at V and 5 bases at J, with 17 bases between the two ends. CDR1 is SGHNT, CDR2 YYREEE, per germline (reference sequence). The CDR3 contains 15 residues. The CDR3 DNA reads TGTGCCAGCAGTCTTGAACTAGCCAGAGACAATGAGCAGTTCTTC. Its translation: CASSLELARDNEQFF.

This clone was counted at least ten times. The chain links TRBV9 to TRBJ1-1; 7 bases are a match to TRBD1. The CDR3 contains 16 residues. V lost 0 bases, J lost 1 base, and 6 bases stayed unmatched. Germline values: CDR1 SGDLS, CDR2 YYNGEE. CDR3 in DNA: TGTGCCAGCAGCGTAGCGTCGCAGGGGGGGAACACTGAAGCTTTCTTT. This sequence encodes CASSVASQGGNTEAFF.

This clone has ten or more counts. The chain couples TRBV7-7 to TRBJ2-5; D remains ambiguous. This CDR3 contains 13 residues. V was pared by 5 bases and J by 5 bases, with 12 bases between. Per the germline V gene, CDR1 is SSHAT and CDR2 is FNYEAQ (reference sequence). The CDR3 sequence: CASSATGAETQYF. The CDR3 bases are TGTGCCAGCAGCGCGACCGGAGCGGAGACCCAGTACTTC.

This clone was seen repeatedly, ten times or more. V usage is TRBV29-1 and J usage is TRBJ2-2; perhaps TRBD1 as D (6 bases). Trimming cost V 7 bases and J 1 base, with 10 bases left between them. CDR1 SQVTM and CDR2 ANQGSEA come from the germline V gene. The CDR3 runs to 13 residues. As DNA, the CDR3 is TGCAGCGCCCCGGGACAGAACACCGGGGAGCTGTTTTTT. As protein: CSAPGQNTGELFF.

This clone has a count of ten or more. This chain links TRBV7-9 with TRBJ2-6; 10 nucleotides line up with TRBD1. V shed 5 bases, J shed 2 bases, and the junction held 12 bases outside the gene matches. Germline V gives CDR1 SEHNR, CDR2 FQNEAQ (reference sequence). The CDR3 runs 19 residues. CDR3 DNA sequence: TGTGCCAGCAGCCCGAAAGTCCCGGGACAGGGGACTGGGGCCAACGTCCTGACTTTC. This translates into CASSPKVPGQGTGANVLTF.

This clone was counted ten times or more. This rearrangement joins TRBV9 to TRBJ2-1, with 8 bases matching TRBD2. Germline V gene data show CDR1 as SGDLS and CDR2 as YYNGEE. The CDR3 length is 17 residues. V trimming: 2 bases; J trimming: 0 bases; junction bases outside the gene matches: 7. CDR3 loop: CASSVLAGLSSYNEQFF. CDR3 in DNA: TGTGCCAGCAGCGTTCTAGCGGGCCTTAGCTCCTACAATGAGCAGTTCTTC.

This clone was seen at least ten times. CDR3 DNA sequence: TGTGCCAGCAGCTTACGTGGGGGGGCTGGGGCCAACGTCCTGACTTTC. Translated, it gives CASSLRGGAGANVLTF. The rearrangement joins TRBV7-3 to TRBJ2-6; 7 bases are shared with TRBD2. Germline CDR1 SGHTA, CDR2 FQGTGA. The ends lost 2 bases at V and 2 bases at J; junction bases unmatched: 3. The CDR3 is 16 residues long.

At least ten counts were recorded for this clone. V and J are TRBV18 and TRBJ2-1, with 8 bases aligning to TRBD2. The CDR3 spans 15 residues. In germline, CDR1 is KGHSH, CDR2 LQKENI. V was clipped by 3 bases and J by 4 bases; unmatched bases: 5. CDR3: CASSPPSGYYNEQFF. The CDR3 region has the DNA TGTGCCAGCTCACCTCCTAGCGGGTATTACAATGAGCAGTTCTTC.

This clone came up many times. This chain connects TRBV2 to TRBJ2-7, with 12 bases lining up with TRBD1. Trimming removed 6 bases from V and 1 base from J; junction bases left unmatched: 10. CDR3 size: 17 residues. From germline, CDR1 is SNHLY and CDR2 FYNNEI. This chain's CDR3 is CASSLIRDRGLSYEQYF. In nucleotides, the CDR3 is TGTGCCAGCAGCCTAATCCGGGACAGGGGGCTTTCCTACGAGCAGTACTTC.

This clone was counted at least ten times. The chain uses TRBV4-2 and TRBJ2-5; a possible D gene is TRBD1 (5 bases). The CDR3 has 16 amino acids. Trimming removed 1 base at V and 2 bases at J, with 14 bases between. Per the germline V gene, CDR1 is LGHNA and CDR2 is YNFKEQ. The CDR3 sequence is CASSQGDNRRQETQYF. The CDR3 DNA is TGTGCCAGCAGCCAAGGGGATAACAGGCGACAAGAGACCCAGTACTTC.

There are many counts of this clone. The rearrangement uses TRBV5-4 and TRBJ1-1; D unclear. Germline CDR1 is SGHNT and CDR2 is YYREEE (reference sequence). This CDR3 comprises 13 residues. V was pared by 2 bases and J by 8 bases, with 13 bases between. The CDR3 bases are TGTGCCAGCAGCTTCACTACGCGGAGGGAAGCTTTCTTT. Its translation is CASSFTTRREAFF.

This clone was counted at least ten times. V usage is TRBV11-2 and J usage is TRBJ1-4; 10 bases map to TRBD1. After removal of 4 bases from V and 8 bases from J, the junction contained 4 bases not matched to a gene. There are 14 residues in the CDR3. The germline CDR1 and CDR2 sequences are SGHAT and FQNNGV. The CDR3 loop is CASSSRDRGEKLFF. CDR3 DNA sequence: TGTGCCAGCAGCTCCCGGGACAGGGGCGAAAAACTGTTTTTT. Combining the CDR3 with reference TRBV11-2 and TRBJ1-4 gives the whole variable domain EAGVAQSPRYKIIEKRQSVAFWCNPISGHATLYWYQQILGQGPKLLIQFQNNGVVDDSQLPKDRFSAERLKGVDSTLKIQPAKLEDSAVYLCASSSRDRGEKLFFGSGTQLSVL.

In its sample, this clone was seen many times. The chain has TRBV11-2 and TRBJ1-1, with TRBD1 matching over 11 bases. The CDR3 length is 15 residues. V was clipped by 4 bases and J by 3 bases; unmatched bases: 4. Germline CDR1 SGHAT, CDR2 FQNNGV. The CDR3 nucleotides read TGTGCCAGCAGCTCCGGGACAGGGGGGGACACTGAAGCTTTCTTT. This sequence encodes CASSSGTGGDTEAFF.

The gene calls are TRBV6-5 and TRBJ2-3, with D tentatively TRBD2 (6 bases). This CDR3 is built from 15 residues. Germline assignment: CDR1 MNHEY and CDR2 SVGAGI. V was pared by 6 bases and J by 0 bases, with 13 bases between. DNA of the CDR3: TGTGCCAGCAGCCCCGGGACTTCTAGCACAGATACGCAGTATTTT. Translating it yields CASSPGTSSTDTQYF.